This T cell receptor beta chain was sequenced in a study of T cells in narcolepsy. Profiling relied on immunoSEQ multiplex PCR, and the TCRdb table lists in-frame clones only, not all of them. This table has 25,000 to 35,000 clones, 80% to 90% appearing once. The CDR3 has 15 amino acids. Germline V gene lookup returns CDR1 SGHRS and CDR2 YFSETQ. V lost 0 bases to trimming and J lost 3 bases, with 9 bases between them. The chain links TRBV5-1 to TRBJ2-2; maybe TRBD1 (6 bases). The sample comprised CD45RA- memory CD4+ T cells from PBMCs. The TCR was taken from a human donor with narcolepsy. In DNA, the CDR3 is TGCGCCAGCAGCTTGGAAGGGGGAGACACCGGGGAGCTGTTTTTT. Protein: CASSLEGGDTGELFF.